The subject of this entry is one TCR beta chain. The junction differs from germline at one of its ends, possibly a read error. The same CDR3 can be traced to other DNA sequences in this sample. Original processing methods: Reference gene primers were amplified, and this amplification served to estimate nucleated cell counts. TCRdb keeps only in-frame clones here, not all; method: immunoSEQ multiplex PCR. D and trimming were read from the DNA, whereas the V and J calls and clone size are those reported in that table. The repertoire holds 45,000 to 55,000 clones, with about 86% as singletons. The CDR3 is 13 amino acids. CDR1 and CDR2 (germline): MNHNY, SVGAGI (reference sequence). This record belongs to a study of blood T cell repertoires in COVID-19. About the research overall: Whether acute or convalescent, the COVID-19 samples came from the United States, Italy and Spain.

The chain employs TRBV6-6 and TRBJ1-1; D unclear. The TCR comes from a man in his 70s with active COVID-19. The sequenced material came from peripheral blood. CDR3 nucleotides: TGCGCCAGCAGTTCCACTATGAACACTGAAGCTTTCTTT. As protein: CASSSTMNTEAFF.